Below, 20 T cell receptor beta chains from the same sample are listed, as sequenced in a study of T-cell reconstitution after alpha-beta-depleted transplantation in children. Unique molecular identifiers were used in preparing the TCRbeta library. Each CDR3 protein gets one entry after TCRdb re-called the PCR reads with MiXCR. This sample has a few hundred thousand distinct CDR3 sequences; roughly 13% occur once, and the top ten carry about 2%. The starting material was PBMCs, mostly from graft donor cells, obtained 360 days after TCRalphabeta/CD19-depleted stem cell transplant. All receptors derive from a male patient younger than 18 who had a stem cell transplant for acute myeloid leukemia, so the T cells may come from the graft donor.

At least ten counts were recorded for this clonotype. The chain has TRBV7-6 and TRBJ2-1; 7 nucleotides agree with TRBD2. The ends lost 5 bases at V and 4 bases at J; junction bases unmatched: 11. Germline loops: CDR1 SGHVS, CDR2 FNYEAQ. CDR3 length: 16 amino acids. CDR3 sequence: CASSPFAGVGYNEQFF. CDR3 nucleotide sequence: TGTGCCAGCAGCCCCTTTGCGGGAGTGGGTTACAATGAGCAGTTCTTC.

In this sample, this clonotype turned up many times. The CDR3 here is CASSVAGRRGDYEQYF. The DNA for the CDR3 is TGTGCCAGCAGCGTAGCGGGTAGGCGGGGCGACTACGAGCAGTACTTC. This sequence joins TRBV9 and TRBJ2-7; perhaps TRBD2 as D (6 bases). In germline, CDR1 is SGDLS, CDR2 YYNGEE. V was cut by 0 bases and J by 3 bases, with 16 bases left in between. This CDR3 is built from 16 residues.

This clonotype was recorded at least ten times. The chain has TRBV14 and TRBJ1-1, with TRBD1 matching 8 bases. The length of the CDR3 is 12 residues. J gave up 9 bases and V 4 bases, and 4 bases lay outside the gene matches. Germline CDR1 and CDR2: SGHDN and FVKESK. The CDR3 reads CASSPRTGKAFF. The CDR3 region has the DNA TGTGCCAGCAGCCCGCGGACAGGGAAAGCTTTCTTT.

There are a few counts of this clonotype. The chain uses TRBV27 and TRBJ2-3; D gene ambiguous. The germline CDR1 and CDR2 sequences are MNHEY and SMNVEV (reference sequence). Trimming took off 3 bases at V and 1 base at J, with 8 bases between the two ends. The CDR3 runs to 14 residues. In DNA, the CDR3 is TGTGCCAGCAGTTTTAGCCGGGGCACAGATACGCAGTATTTT. This encodes CASSFSRGTDTQYF.

The DNA of the CDR3 is TGCGCCAGCAGCCAAGCGCTTCGACAGGGGGTATGGCCCCAGCATTTT. Amino acid sequence: CASSQALRQGVWPQHF. The chain links TRBV4-3 to TRBJ1-5; 9 positions match TRBD1. The junction had 10 bases not matched to a gene; V was cut back by 1 base and J by 9 bases. Germline V gene lookup returns CDR1 LGHNA and CDR2 YSLEER. The CDR3 runs to 16 residues.

The chain uses TRBV27 and TRBJ2-7; D might be TRBD2 (6 bases). V lost 7 bases and J 6 bases, leaving 16 bases between the germline ends. The CDR3 runs 13 residues. Germline CDR1 MNHEY, CDR2 SMNVEV (reference sequence). The CDR3 sequence is CASNPGGVAEQYF. For the CDR3, the DNA is TGTGCCAGCAACCCTGGAGGGGTAGCCGAGCAGTACTTC.

This clonotype was detected only a few times. This chain links TRBV28 with TRBJ2-7; 10 nucleotides agree with TRBD2. V lost 6 bases to trimming and J lost 5 bases; unmatched junction nucleotides: 16. This CDR3 region has 17 residues. Germline loops: CDR1 MDHEN, CDR2 SYDVKM. Written as DNA, the CDR3 is TGTGCCAGCAGCCCCCCTCCACCTAGCGGGAGAATCAACGAGCAGTACTTC. It translates to CASSPPPPSGRINEQYF.

Ten or more counts support this clonotype. The chain links TRBV28 to TRBJ2-7; 9 positions match TRBD2. Germline V gives CDR1 MDHEN, CDR2 SYDVKM. This CDR3 is 15 amino acids long. V lost 3 bases, J lost 6 bases, and 9 bases stayed unmatched. The CDR3 sequence is CASSFGWASGTEQYF. In DNA, the CDR3 is TGTGCCAGCAGTTTTGGGTGGGCTAGCGGGACCGAGCAGTACTTC.

A few counts support this clonotype. This rearrangement joins TRBV7-8 to TRBJ2-3; TRBD2 agrees at 9 bases. V lost 4 bases and J lost 6; bases outside the gene matches: 14. The CDR3 spans 17 residues. Germline assignment: CDR1 SGHVS and CDR2 FQNEAQ. CDR3 in DNA: TGTGCCAGCAGCTCCCAGACCGGGACTAGCTATGGTGATACGCAGTATTTT. Its protein product is CASSSQTGTSYGDTQYF.

For this clonotype: A read error may explain this, as a much larger clone is one base away. The chain recombines TRBV6-2 or TRBV6-3 with TRBJ2-2; 7 bases map to TRBD2. This CDR3 is built from 17 residues. The germline V gene has CDR1 MNHEY and CDR2 SVGEGT. Here the CDR3 reads CASSYLWEGPKAGELLF. The CDR3 region has the DNA TGTGCCAGCAGTTACTTGTGGGAGGGCCCTAAAGCCGGGGAGCTGCTTTTT.

In its sample, this clonotype was seen many times. V usage is TRBV29-1 and J usage is TRBJ1-2; no definite D call. The CDR3 has 14 residues. The germline V gene encodes CDR1 SQVTM and CDR2 ANQGSEA. Between the trimmed V and J ends, which lost 3 bases and 5 bases, there was a span of 16 bases. The CDR3 DNA sequence: TGCAGCGTTGAGGGAATAACAGCGCCTTATGGCTACACCTTC. It yields the protein CSVEGITAPYGYTF.

The chain couples TRBV29-1 to TRBJ2-7, with D perhaps TRBD1 (6 bases). In germline, CDR1 is SQVTM, CDR2 ANQGSEA. Trimming pared 5 bases from V and 2 bases from J, leaving 19 bases between. The CDR3 has 15 amino acids. CDR3 loop: CSVQQGTTVPYEQYF. Here the CDR3 DNA reads TGCAGCGTTCAACAGGGTACCACCGTCCCCTACGAGCAGTACTTC.

The gene calls are TRBV20-1 and TRBJ2-1; D gene ambiguous. The CDR3 is 11 residues long. Germline V gives CDR1 DFQATT, CDR2 SNEGSKA (reference sequence). Trimming pared 3 bases from V and 5 bases from J, leaving 5 bases between. The CDR3 sequence is CSARPHNEQFF. CDR3 DNA: TGCAGTGCTAGGCCCCACAATGAGCAGTTCTTC.

This clonotype has at least ten counts. The limits of the CDR3 on the DNA are not certain, so only TCRdb's listed CDR3 is given. The chain uses TRBV27 and TRBJ2-7; the D call of TRBD2 is as the table states it, not checked on the DNA. CDR1 is MNHEY, CDR2 SMNVEV, per germline (reference sequence). The CDR3 is 17 amino acids long, termini counted. This CDR3 is CASSSVRGLAGSYEQYF.

This clonotype was seen a few times. The chain links TRBV20-1 to TRBJ2-7; D may be TRBD2 (6 bases). Trimming removed 3 bases from V and 6 bases from J, with 12 bases in between. Germline-derived CDR1 and CDR2 are DFQATT and SNEGSKA (reference sequence). The CDR3 extends over 12 amino acids. CDR3 coding DNA: TGCAGTGCTAGTGGGGCCGGGGGCGAGCAGTACTTC. Translated, it gives CSASGAGGEQYF.

The chain recombines TRBV9 with TRBJ2-1; no firm D call. The CDR3 extends over 15 amino acids. The V gene's germline CDR1 is SGDLS and CDR2 YYNGEE. V was cut by 4 bases and J by 5 bases, with 16 bases left in between. DNA for the CDR3: TGTGCCAGCAGCCCCTTCTTTGCGACAAACAATGAGCAGTTCTTC. This encodes CASSPFFATNNEQFF. The full variable domain, in which reference TRBV9 and TRBJ2-1 provide the parts outside the CDR3, is DSGVTQTPKHLITATGQRVTLRCSPRSGDLSVYWYQQSLDQGLQFLIQYYNGEERAKGNILERFSAQQFPDLHSELNLSSLELGDSALYFCASSPFFATNNEQFFGPGTRLTVL.

The chain joins TRBV9 to TRBJ2-3; D possibly uses TRBD1 or TRBD2 (5 bases each). V was clipped by 3 bases and J by 0 bases, with 20 bases between them. The CDR3 consists of 18 residues. CDR1 is SGDLS and CDR2 is YYNGEE in the germline V gene. The CDR3 loop is CASSGRHRRGRSTDTQYF. Here the CDR3 DNA reads TGTGCCAGCAGCGGCCGACACCGACGGGGCCGTAGCACAGATACGCAGTATTTT.

The J gene is TRBJ2-7, the V gene TRBV9; 8 bases line up with TRBD2. J lost 6 bases, V lost 0 bases, and 8 bases had no gene match. CDR1 and CDR2 (germline): SGDLS, YYNGEE. The length of the CDR3 is 15 residues. CDR3 region: CASSVVSAGVSEQYF. DNA of the CDR3: TGTGCCAGCAGCGTAGTATCAGCGGGAGTTAGCGAGCAGTACTTC.

The chain carries TRBV4-3 and TRBJ2-4; 8 bases are a match to TRBD1. The V gene's germline CDR1 is LGHNA and CDR2 YSLEER. V was clipped by 6 bases and J by 0 bases; unmatched bases: 4. The CDR3 runs 15 residues. The CDR3 bases are TGCGCCAGCAGTCAGGGGGCCTTAGCCAAAAACATTCAGTACTTC. Protein: CASSQGALAKNIQYF.

The chain joins TRBV18 to TRBJ2-1; D call uncertain. V lost 6 bases and J lost 5, with 17 bases in between. Germline CDR1 reads KGHSH; CDR2 reads LQKENI. This CDR3 contains 15 residues. The CDR3 here is CASSPFGRNNNEQFF. The CDR3 coding sequence is TGTGCCAGCTCCCCCTTTGGCAGGAATAACAATGAGCAGTTCTTC.